The 13 T cell receptor beta chains reported below all come from one sample, sequenced in a study of shared clonotypes between healthy human individuals. The protocol was immunoSEQ multiplex PCR, while the TCRdb copy is restricted to in-frame clones and leaves out a portion. The sample includes approximately 2.5 million clones, around 90% of them seen just once. The source material was naive CD4+ T cells sorted from blood. The subset: CD45RA+ positively selected. The receptors shown here come from a man aged 18 to 29 in good health.

This clone was counted a few times. This chain connects TRBV30 to TRBJ1-1; D gene unclear. Germline V gene sequence: CDR1 GTSNPN, CDR2 SVGIG (reference sequence). Trimming pared 4 bases from V and 2 bases from J, leaving 11 bases between. The CDR3 extends over 13 amino acids. CDR3 sequence: CAWNLAANTEAFF. The CDR3 DNA reads as TGTGCCTGGAACCTAGCTGCAAACACTGAAGCTTTCTTT.

The gene calls are TRBV6-1 and TRBJ2-7, with 9 bases lining up with TRBD1. The J segment lost 5 bases and the V segment lost 3 bases, leaving 8 bases of the junction unmatched. The CDR3 spans 15 residues. The germline gives CDR1 MNHNS, CDR2 SASEGT. CDR3 bases: TGTGCCAGCAGTGATTCCGGGACAGGGAAGGACGAGCAGTACTTC. As protein: CASSDSGTGKDEQYF.

In this sample, this clone turned up once. This rearrangement joins TRBV4-3 to TRBJ2-3, with TRBD2 matching over 9 bases. Losses at the gene ends were 3 bases for V and 0 bases for J; bases not matched to a gene: 10. The CDR3 totals 18 residues. The germline gives CDR1 LGHNA, CDR2 YSLEER. CDR3 nucleotide sequence: TGCGCCAGCAGCCAGGCCGCTTCGACTAGCGGTAGCACAGATACGCAGTATTTT. This gives the protein CASSQAASTSGSTDTQYF.

This clone was picked up a small number of times. Relative to the germline gene, one junction end is altered; a read error may explain this. The V and J genes are TRBV7-7 and TRBJ2-5, with TRBD2 as a possible D gene (5 bases). Per germline, CDR1 SSHAT and CDR2 FNYEAQ (reference sequence). This CDR3 has 14 residues. The CDR3 here is CASSSGSRGETQYF. CDR3 nucleotides: TGTGCTAGCAGCTCCGGTAGCCGGGGAGAGACCCAGTACTTC. The full variable domain, in which reference TRBV7-7 and TRBJ2-5 provide the parts outside the CDR3, is GAGVSQSPRYKVTKRGQDVTLRCDPISSHATLYWYQQALGQGPEFLTYFNYEAQPDKSGLPSDRFSAERPEGSISTLTIQRTEQRDSAMYRCASSSGSRGETQYFGPGTRLLVL.

The V call is TRBV6-1, the J call TRBJ1-5, with D unclear. Deletions cut 6 bases from V and 7 bases from J, with 16 bases between. Germline V gene data show CDR1 as MNHNS and CDR2 as SASEGT. CDR3 length: 14 amino acids. CDR3 loop: CASRPVGGWQPQHF. Written as DNA, the CDR3 is TGTGCCAGCAGACCTGTGGGAGGGTGGCAGCCCCAGCATTTT.

The chain recombines TRBV6-1 with TRBJ2-1; D unresolved. Trimming stripped 4 bases from V and 9 bases from J, with 10 bases between. The germline CDR1 and CDR2 sequences are MNHNS and SASEGT. This CDR3 contains 12 residues. CDR3 coding DNA: TGTGCCAGCAGTGGTGCATCCGTTGAGCAGTTCTTC. Its protein product is CASSGASVEQFF.

V usage is TRBV6-5 and J usage is TRBJ1-1; D is uncertain. The CDR3 spans 14 residues. V lost 2 bases to trimming and J lost 1 base, with 8 bases between them. Germline V gene sequence: CDR1 MNHEY, CDR2 SVGAGI. In DNA, the CDR3 is TGTGCCAGCAGTTACAGGCAGACGAACACTGAAGCTTTCTTT. It is translated as CASSYRQTNTEAFF.

This chain uses TRBV10-1 with TRBJ2-7, with 9 bases matching TRBD1. CDR1 and CDR2 (germline): WNHNN, SYGVQD (reference sequence). J was trimmed by 2 bases and V by 3 bases; bases with no gene match: 2. The CDR3 is 14 amino acids. CDR3 protein: CASSDRDRAYEQYF. CDR3 sequence (DNA): TGCGCCAGCAGTGATCGGGACAGGGCCTACGAGCAGTACTTC.

The J gene is TRBJ1-5, the V gene TRBV21-1. TRBV21-1 is noted as a pseudogene. The CDR3 runs 17 residues. This CDR3 is CASSVRDRTIPNQPQHF. The DNA of the CDR3 is TGTGCCAGCAGCGTGAGGGATAGGACCATTCCTAATCAGCCCCAGCATTTT.

The chain has TRBV5-1 and TRBJ2-3, with 7 bases aligning to TRBD1. From germline, CDR1 is SGHRS and CDR2 YFSETQ. After removal of 4 bases from V and 0 bases from J, the junction contained 5 bases not matched to a gene. The CDR3 length is 15 residues. The CDR3 coding sequence is TGCGCCAGCAGCGTCGGACAGGCCAGCACAGATACGCAGTATTTT. This codes for CASSVGQASTDTQYF.

The V call is TRBV5-7, the J call TRBJ2-2; 10 bases map to TRBD1. TRBV5-7 is annotated as an ORF whose role is uncertain. This CDR3 has 15 amino acids. V was pared by 2 bases and J by 6 bases, with 4 bases of the junction left unmatched. DNA for the CDR3: TGTGCCAGCAGCTTACGGGACAGGGGTCCCGGGGAGCTGTTTTTT. The encoded protein is CASSLRDRGPGELFF.

The chain uses TRBV7-2 and TRBJ2-1, with 9 positions matching TRBD2. The CDR3 has 16 residues. Trimming removed 1 base from V and 2 bases from J; junction bases left unmatched: 3. CDR1 is SGHTA and CDR2 is FQGNSA in the germline V gene. CDR3 region: CASSLGGGRAYNEQFF. In DNA form, the CDR3 reads TGTGCCAGCAGCTTAGGCGGCGGGAGGGCCTACAATGAGCAGTTCTTC.

In this sample, this clone turned up once. V and J are TRBV18 and TRBJ2-7; 8 bases are a match to TRBD1. V trimming: 4 bases; J trimming: 2 bases; junction bases outside the gene matches: 4. This CDR3 comprises 14 residues. The germline V gene has CDR1 KGHSH and CDR2 LQKENI. CDR3 loop: CASSQGQVTYEQYF. CDR3 nucleotides: TGTGCCAGCTCACAGGGACAGGTAACCTACGAGCAGTACTTC. The full variable domain, its missing parts supplied by reference TRBV18 and TRBJ2-7, is NAGVMQNPRHLVRRRGQEARLRCSPMKGHSHVYWYRQLPEEGLKFMVYLQKENIIDESGMPKERFSAEFPKEGPSILRIQQVVRGDSAAYFCASSQGQVTYEQYFGPGTRLTVT.